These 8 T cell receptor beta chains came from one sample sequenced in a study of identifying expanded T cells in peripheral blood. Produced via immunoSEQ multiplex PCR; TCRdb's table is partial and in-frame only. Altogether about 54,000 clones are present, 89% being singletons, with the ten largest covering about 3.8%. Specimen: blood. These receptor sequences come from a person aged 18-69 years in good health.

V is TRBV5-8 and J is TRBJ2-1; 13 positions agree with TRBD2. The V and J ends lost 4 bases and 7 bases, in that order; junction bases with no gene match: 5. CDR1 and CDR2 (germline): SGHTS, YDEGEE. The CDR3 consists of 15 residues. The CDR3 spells CASSPGLAGANEQFF. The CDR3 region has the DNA TGTGCCAGCAGCCCCGGACTAGCGGGGGCTAATGAGCAGTTCTTC.

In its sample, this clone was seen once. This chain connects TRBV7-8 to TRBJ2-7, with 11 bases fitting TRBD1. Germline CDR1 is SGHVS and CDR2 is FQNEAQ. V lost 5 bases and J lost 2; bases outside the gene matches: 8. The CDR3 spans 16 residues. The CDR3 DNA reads TGTGCCAGCAGCCCTTTCGGACAGGGGGCGCCCTACGAGCAGTACTTC. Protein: CASSPFGQGAPYEQYF. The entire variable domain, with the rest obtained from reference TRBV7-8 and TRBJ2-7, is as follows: GAGVSQSPRYKVAKRGQDVALRCDPISGHVSLFWYQQALGQGPEFLTYFQNEAQLDKSGLPSDRFFAERPEGSVSTLKIQRTQQEDSAVYLCASSPFGQGAPYEQYFGPGTRLTVT.

CDR3 in DNA: TGTGCCATCAGTGTCGACGGGAGTGCCAATGAGCAGTTCTTC. It is translated as CAISVDGSANEQFF. The rearrangement uses TRBV10-3 and TRBJ2-1; a possible D gene is TRBD2 (6 bases). Germline CDR1 ENHRY, CDR2 SYGVKD. Trimming took 4 bases from V and 6 from J, leaving 13 bases between them. This CDR3 spans 14 amino acids.

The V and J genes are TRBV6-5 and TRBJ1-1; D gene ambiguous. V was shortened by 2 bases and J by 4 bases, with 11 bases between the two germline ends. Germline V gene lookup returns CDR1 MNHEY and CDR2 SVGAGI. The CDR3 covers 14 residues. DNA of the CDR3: TGTGCCAGCAGTTACAATAGCGTGGGCACTGAAGCTTTCTTT. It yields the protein CASSYNSVGTEAFF.

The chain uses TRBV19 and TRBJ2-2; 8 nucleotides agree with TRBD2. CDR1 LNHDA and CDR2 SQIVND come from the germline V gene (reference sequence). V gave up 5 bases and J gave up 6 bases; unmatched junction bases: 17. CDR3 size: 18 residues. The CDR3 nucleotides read TGTGCCAGTAGTGAAAAAGCCCGCGGGAGGATCGGGGCCGGGGAGCTGTTTTTT. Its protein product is CASSEKARGRIGAGELFF.

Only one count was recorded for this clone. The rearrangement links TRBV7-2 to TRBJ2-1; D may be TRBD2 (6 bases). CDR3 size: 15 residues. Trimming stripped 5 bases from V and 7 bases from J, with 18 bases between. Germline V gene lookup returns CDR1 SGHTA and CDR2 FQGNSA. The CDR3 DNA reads TGTGCCAGCAGCCCAGCTACCGGAGGGTGGAATGAGCAGTTCTTC. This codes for CASSPATGGWNEQFF.

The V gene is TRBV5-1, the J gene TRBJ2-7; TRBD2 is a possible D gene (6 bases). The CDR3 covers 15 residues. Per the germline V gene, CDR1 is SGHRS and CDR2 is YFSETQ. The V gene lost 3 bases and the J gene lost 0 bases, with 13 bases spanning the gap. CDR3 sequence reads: CASSWGLSGSYEQYF. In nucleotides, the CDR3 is TGCGCCAGCAGCTGGGGACTTTCAGGCTCCTACGAGCAGTACTTC.

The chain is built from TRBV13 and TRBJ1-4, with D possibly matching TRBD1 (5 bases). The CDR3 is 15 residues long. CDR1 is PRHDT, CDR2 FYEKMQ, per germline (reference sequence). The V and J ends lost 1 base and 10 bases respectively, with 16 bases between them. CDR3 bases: TGTGCCAGCAGCTTAGAAGGCCAACGGGGCGGAAAACTGTTTTTT. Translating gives CASSLEGQRGGKLFF.